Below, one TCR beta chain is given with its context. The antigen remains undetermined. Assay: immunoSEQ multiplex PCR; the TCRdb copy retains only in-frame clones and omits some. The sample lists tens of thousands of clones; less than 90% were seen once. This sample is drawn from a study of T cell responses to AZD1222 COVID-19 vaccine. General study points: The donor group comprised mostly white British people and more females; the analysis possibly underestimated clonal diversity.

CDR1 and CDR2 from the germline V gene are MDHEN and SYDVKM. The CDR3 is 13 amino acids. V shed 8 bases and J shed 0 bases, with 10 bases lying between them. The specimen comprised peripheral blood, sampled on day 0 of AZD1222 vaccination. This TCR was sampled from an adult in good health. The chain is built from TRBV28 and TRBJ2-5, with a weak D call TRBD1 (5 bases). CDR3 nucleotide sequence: TGTGCCAGCCGGGCAGGGTACCAAGAGACCCAGTACTTC. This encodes CASRAGYQETQYF.